The rows below give T cell receptor beta chains drawn from one sample of a study of blood T cell repertoires in COVID-19. The table came from immunoSEQ multiplex PCR; TCRdb's copy has only in-frame clones and leaves some out. This table has some 150,000 clones, approximately 83% appearing once. The sample consisted of peripheral blood. Every receptor here comes from an older woman with COVID-19, enrolled during active disease. Each CDR3 is given with its conserved first and last residue. The D gene is left open where the match is weak. Only part of the rows carry a size: once, few, many, or a class if the clone is expanded.

j_call	v_call	d_call	clone_size	cdr3_aa	cdr3_nt
TRBJ2-4	TRBV5-1	NA	once	CASSFPRGGPAKNIQYF	TGCGCCAGCAGCTTCCCTAGGGGGGGGCCAGCCAAAAACATTCAGTACTTC
TRBJ2-7	TRBV18	TRBD1	NA	CASSATGVGPYEQYF	TGTGCCAGCTCCGCGACAGGGGTAGGTCCTTACGAGCAGTACTTC
TRBJ1-4	TRBV7-8	TRBD1	NA	CASSLQGAGTNEKLFF	TGTGCCAGCAGCTTACAGGGGGCTGGGACTAATGAAAAACTGTTTTTT
TRBJ1-2	TRBV19	NA	NA	CASSRSSGNYGYTF	TGTGCCAGTAGTAGGTCCTCAGGCAACTATGGCTACACCTTC
TRBJ2-7	TRBV9	NA	NA	CASSPGLWREQYF	TGTGCCAGCAGCCCGGGACTCTGGAGGGAGCAGTACTTC
TRBJ1-4	TRBV11-2	NA	NA	CASSLRWAGAPEKLFF	TGTGCCAGCAGCTTACGTTGGGCAGGTGCCCCGGAAAAACTGTTTTTT
TRBJ2-3	TRBV6-5	NA	NA	CASSYYREDTQYF	TGTGCCAGCAGTTACTACAGGGAAGATACGCAGTATTTT
TRBJ2-7	TRBV4-3	TRBD2	NA	CASSQEASGDAYEQYF	TGCGCCAGCAGCCAAGAAGCCAGCGGGGATGCCTACGAGCAGTACTTC
TRBJ1-4	TRBV3-1/TRBV3-2	NA	NA	CASSQGLPGTFEKLFF	TGTGCCAGCAGCCAGGGGTTACCGGGGACATTCGAAAAACTGTTTTTT
TRBJ2-7	TRBV27	NA	NA	CASSIERPRGLYEQYF	TGTGCCAGCAGTATCGAGAGACCCAGGGGATTGTACGAGCAGTACTTC
TRBJ2-7	TRBV19	NA	few	CASSLGHTWEQYF	TGTGCCAGTAGTCTGGGACACACCTGGGAGCAGTACTTC
TRBJ2-2	TRBV5-1	NA	NA	CASSPDGGSTGELFF	TGCGCCAGCAGCCCGGACGGGGGAAGCACCGGGGAGCTGTTTTTT
TRBJ2-1	TRBV11-2	TRBD2	NA	CASSVGLAGYSYNEQFF	TGTGCCAGCAGCGTAGGACTAGCGGGTTACTCCTACAATGAGCAGTTCTTC
TRBJ1-6	TRBV5-3	TRBD1	NA	CARSLASTGATYNSPLHF	TGTGCCAGAAGCTTGGCATCCACAGGGGCGACCTATAATTCACCCCTCCACTTT
TRBJ2-7	TRBV28	TRBD2	NA	CASSTSAGGTYEQYF	TGTGCCAGCAGTACGTCAGCGGGGGGCACCTACGAGCAGTACTTC
TRBJ2-5	TRBV5-4	NA	NA	CASGLDSGETQYF	TGTGCCAGCGGCTTGGACAGTGGAGAGACCCAGTACTTC
TRBJ2-2	TRBV27	TRBD1	NA	CASSLRGRDTGELFF	TGTGCCAGCAGTTTGAGGGGGCGAGACACCGGGGAGCTGTTTTTT
TRBJ2-7	TRBV5-8	TRBD2	NA	CASSLGSPGLREQYF	TGTGCCAGCAGCTTGGGTTCACCGGGACTACGCGAGCAGTACTTC